A single sample is the source of the 24 T cell receptor beta chains below, sequenced in a study of identical twins. One entry per CDR3 protein, called by TCRdb with MiXCR from the 5' RACE reads. The table records under 500,000 distinct CDR3 sequences, around 15% of them present only once. These same data were also listed under a study on yellow fever vaccine responses in identical twins.

The sequenced material came from CD4+ T cells sorted from blood. These receptor sequences come from a woman aged 18-29 years in good health.

A few counts support this clonotype. The chain carries TRBV5-1 and TRBJ2-3; perhaps D is TRBD1 or TRBD2 (5 bases each). Per the germline V gene, CDR1 is SGHRS and CDR2 is YFSETQ. V was trimmed by 3 bases and J by 6 bases, leaving 17 bases between them. The length of the CDR3 is 15 residues. CDR3 protein: CASSSRDASTDTQYF. As DNA, the CDR3 is TGCGCCAGCAGCTCGAGGGACGCGTCGACGGATACGCAGTATTTT.

The J gene is TRBJ2-3, the V gene TRBV11-2, with a possible D match to TRBD1 (5 bases). This CDR3 is 16 amino acids long. The germline V gene encodes CDR1 SGHAT and CDR2 FQNNGV. Trimming cost V 4 bases and J 2 bases, with 16 bases left between them. This CDR3 is CASSSVRTTLTDTQYF. The DNA of the CDR3 is TGTGCCAGCAGCTCGGTGCGGACAACACTCACAGATACGCAGTATTTT.

This clonotype was counted between two and nine times. The chain has TRBV20-1 and TRBJ2-5; 7 positions match TRBD2. The CDR3 extends over 14 amino acids. The germline gives CDR1 DFQATT, CDR2 SNEGSKA (reference sequence). J lost 4 bases, V lost 4 bases, and 9 bases had no gene match. The CDR3 spells CSAKRGSGVETQYF. Written as DNA, the CDR3 is TGCAGTGCTAAGCGGGGTTCTGGGGTAGAGACCCAGTACTTC.

This clonotype was seen only a few times. This rearrangement joins TRBV27 to TRBJ2-5; no definite D call. The V gene lost 5 bases and the J gene lost 5 bases, with 12 bases spanning the gap. The V gene's germline CDR1 is MNHEY and CDR2 SMNVEV (reference sequence). This CDR3 contains 13 residues. The DNA of the CDR3 is TGTGCCAGCAGTCCCTCAGGTTCGGAGACCCAGTACTTC. This translates into CASSPSGSETQYF.

This clonotype was seen more than once but under ten times. The chain uses TRBV7-2 and TRBJ2-1; 7 bases line up with TRBD1. With V trimmed by 5 bases and J by 9 bases, 7 bases remained unmatched. Germline loops: CDR1 SGHTA, CDR2 FQGNSA. The CDR3 extends over 13 amino acids. CDR3 coding DNA: TGTGCCAGCAGCCGAGAACAGGGGATTGAGCAGTTCTTC. Encoded protein: CASSREQGIEQFF.

This clonotype was observed a few times. The chain combines TRBV20-1 with TRBJ1-6; a possible D gene is TRBD1 (6 bases). V lost 4 bases to trimming and J lost 8 bases, with 12 bases between them. Germline V gene sequence: CDR1 DFQATT, CDR2 SNEGSKA (reference sequence). The CDR3 has 13 residues. The CDR3 DNA sequence: TGCAGTGCTATTGGCCCAGGGGATTCACCCCTCCACTTT. Amino acid sequence: CSAIGPGDSPLHF.

The chain employs TRBV6-5 and TRBJ2-1; 8 nucleotides match TRBD2. CDR1 is MNHEY, CDR2 SVGAGI, per germline. V gave up 2 bases and J gave up 0 bases; unmatched junction bases: 3. The CDR3 is made up of 16 amino acids. The CDR3 DNA reads TGTGCCAGCAGTTACGTCGGGACTAGCTCCTACAATGAGCAGTTCTTC. Translated: CASSYVGTSSYNEQFF.

The chain employs TRBV20-1 and TRBJ2-7; the match to TRBD2 covers 11 bases. J gave up 2 bases and V 0 bases, and 3 bases lay outside the gene matches. The CDR3 has 15 residues. Germline V gene sequence: CDR1 DFQATT, CDR2 SNEGSKA (reference sequence). The CDR3 region is CSARDGTSGTYEQYF. CDR3 bases: TGCAGTGCTAGAGATGGGACTAGCGGTACCTACGAGCAGTACTTC.

This chain uses TRBV18 with TRBJ2-7, with D possibly matching TRBD2 (5 bases). This CDR3 has 14 amino acids. The V gene's germline CDR1 is KGHSH and CDR2 LQKENI. Trimming stripped 1 base from V and 6 bases from J, with 13 bases between. The CDR3 is CASSPLISEGEQYF. CDR3 nucleotides: TGTGCCAGCTCACCACTTATTTCCGAGGGCGAGCAGTACTTC.

The sample holds many counts of this clonotype. The chain is built from TRBV14 and TRBJ2-2; tentative D call: TRBD1 (6 bases). V was cut by 4 bases and J by 6 bases, with 9 bases left in between. The CDR3 has 13 residues. The germline gives CDR1 SGHDN, CDR2 FVKESK. The CDR3 nucleotides read TGTGCCAGCAGCCCAGGGACACCCGGGGAGCTGTTTTTT. This codes for CASSPGTPGELFF.

The chain uses TRBV5-1 and TRBJ1-2, with D possibly TRBD1 on 5 matching bases. Germline CDR1 reads SGHRS; CDR2 reads YFSETQ. V was trimmed by 1 base and J by 5 bases, leaving 12 bases between them. CDR3 length equals 14 residues. For the CDR3, the DNA is TGCGCCAGCAGCTTGTCGGGGGGGAAATATGGCTACACCTTC. Protein sequence: CASSLSGGKYGYTF.

This clonotype was observed a few times. This rearrangement joins TRBV15 to TRBJ2-7; 10 nucleotides align to TRBD1. The V gene's germline CDR1 is LNHNV and CDR2 YYDKDF (reference sequence). With 0 bases clipped from V and 2 bases from J, the junction kept 7 bases outside the gene matches. CDR3 length: 17 amino acids. The chain's CDR3 is CATSRDGPGQGAYEQYF. The CDR3 nucleotides are TGTGCCACCAGCAGAGATGGGCCAGGACAGGGGGCCTACGAGCAGTACTTC.

This clonotype was counted only a few times. The chain combines TRBV18 with TRBJ2-3, with 7 bases matching TRBD2. In germline, CDR1 is KGHSH, CDR2 LQKENI. This CDR3 is built from 16 residues. V trimming: 1 base; J trimming: 2 bases; junction bases outside the gene matches: 6. The DNA for the CDR3 is TGTGCCAGCTCACCACGCCGGGGAGGGTACACAGATACGCAGTATTTT. This sequence encodes CASSPRRGGYTDTQYF.

The chain has TRBV12-5 and TRBJ1-2, with a tentative D call TRBD1 (5 bases). CDR3 size: 14 residues. Looked up from germline, CDR1 is LGHNT and CDR2 is FRNRAP. V lost 4 bases, J lost 7 bases, and 16 bases lay in between. The CDR3 loop reads CASGSPGGKGGYTF. CDR3 bases: TGTGCTAGTGGTTCCCCGGGGGGAAAGGGTGGCTACACCTTC.

This clonotype was picked up a small number of times. The rearrangement uses TRBV15 and TRBJ2-7; no reliable D call. CDR1 and CDR2 from the germline V gene are LNHNV and YYDKDF (reference sequence). Trimming took 4 bases from V and 8 from J, leaving 12 bases between them. This CDR3 is built from 12 residues. As DNA, the CDR3 is TGTGCCACCAGCATCCTCTTTAACCAGCAGTACTTC. This gives the protein CATSILFNQQYF.

The chain combines TRBV6-5 with TRBJ1-3; possibly TRBD1 for D (5 bases). CDR3 length: 18 amino acids. With 2 bases removed from V and 0 bases from J, the gap between germline ends came to 17 bases. CDR1 and CDR2 from the germline V gene are MNHEY and SVGAGI. The CDR3 sequence: CASSYRSRGASSGNTIYF. DNA of the CDR3: TGTGCCAGCAGTTACAGGTCAAGGGGCGCGAGCTCTGGAAACACCATATATTTT.

This chain links TRBV27 with TRBJ2-2, with D perhaps assigned TRBD1 or TRBD2 (6 bases each). The germline V gene encodes CDR1 MNHEY and CDR2 SMNVEV (reference sequence). Trimming pared 9 bases from V and 1 base from J, leaving 18 bases between. This CDR3 spans 16 amino acids. CDR3 in amino acids: CASRGVSTGNTGELFF. The CDR3 nucleotides are TGTGCCAGTAGGGGGGTTTCCACGGGGAACACCGGGGAGCTGTTTTTT.

The chain recombines TRBV20-1 with TRBJ2-2; 7 positions match TRBD1. The trim removed 6 bases at V and 6 bases at J, leaving 10 bases unmatched. The CDR3 totals 14 residues. Germline CDR1 is DFQATT and CDR2 is SNEGSKA (reference sequence). CDR3 nucleotide sequence: TGCAGTGCCAAGAATTCCCAGGGGGCCGGGGAGCTGTTTTTT. Amino acid sequence: CSAKNSQGAGELFF.

This clonotype was seen a handful of times. The V call is TRBV12-5, the J call TRBJ2-7; the match to TRBD1 covers 8 bases. Germline values: CDR1 LGHNT, CDR2 FRNRAP. This CDR3 comprises 13 residues. Trimming removed 3 bases from V and 3 bases from J; junction bases left unmatched: 1. The CDR3 loop is CASGFDRGYEQYF. CDR3 coding DNA: TGTGCTAGTGGTTTCGACAGGGGCTACGAGCAGTACTTC.

The rearrangement joins TRBV7-2 to TRBJ1-1; D may be TRBD1 (6 bases). Per the germline V gene, CDR1 is SGHTA and CDR2 is FQGNSA. The V end was cut by 5 bases, the J end by 2 bases, with 12 bases between. The CDR3 length is 14 residues. CDR3 in amino acids: CASSRRGSNTEAFF. In DNA, the CDR3 is TGTGCCAGCAGCCGCAGGGGTAGTAACACTGAAGCTTTCTTT.

This clonotype was counted between two and nine times. The chain combines TRBV10-3 with TRBJ2-1; 7 positions agree with TRBD2. CDR1 is ENHRY, CDR2 SYGVKD, per germline. Trimming cost V 3 bases and J 0 bases; bases outside gene matches: 2. The CDR3 sequence is 15 residues long. The CDR3 region has the DNA TGTGCCATCAGTGAAGGCGGGAGCTCCTACAATGAGCAGTTCTTC. Its translation is CAISEGGSSYNEQFF.

This clonotype appeared a few times. The chain joins TRBV12-3 or TRBV12-4 to TRBJ2-3; TRBD2 might be the D (6 bases). The length of the CDR3 is 15 residues. V was pared by 1 base and J by 3 bases, with 11 bases between. The DNA for the CDR3 is TGTGCCAGCAGTTTAGGGAGGGGCGAAACAGATACGCAGTATTTT. Translating it yields CASSLGRGETDTQYF.

V is TRBV6-5 and J is TRBJ2-1; 9 nucleotides match TRBD2. The ends lost 3 bases at V and 9 bases at J; junction bases unmatched: 9. The CDR3 extends over 15 amino acids. Germline values: CDR1 MNHEY, CDR2 SVGAGI. This CDR3 is CASSYGGGRGGEQFF. The CDR3 DNA sequence: TGTGCCAGCAGTTATGGTGGCGGGAGGGGGGGTGAGCAGTTCTTC.

The chain couples TRBV6-2 or TRBV6-3 to TRBJ2-1; 7 nucleotides agree with TRBD2. The CDR3 loop spans 17 amino acids. The junction had 8 bases not matched to a gene; V was cut back by 3 bases and J by 0 bases. The germline V gene has CDR1 MNHEY and CDR2 SVGEGT. The chain's CDR3 is CASSYGAGASSYNEQFF. The CDR3 nucleotides are TGTGCCAGCAGTTATGGGGCGGGAGCGTCCTCCTACAATGAGCAGTTCTTC.